This TCR beta chain was captured in a study of T-cell memory formation after mild COVID-19. Study-level background: Clustering of TCRs was largely donor specific.

Barcoded TCR alpha and TCR beta cDNA libraries with UMIs came from 5'RACE using constant-segment primers. A single record per CDR3 protein comes from TCRdb applying MiXCR to the 5' RACE reads. The sample consists of about 250,000 distinct CDR3 sequences, 15% to 20% of them appearing once. The V gene lost 3 bases and the J gene lost 0 bases, with 15 bases spanning the gap. CDR3 length: 16 amino acids. Germline V CDR1 and CDR2: LGHNT, FRNRAP. Findings of the study overall: Proof of SARS-CoV-2 specificity was absent for the second-wave clones that crested on day 37. The CD4+ clones that contracted clustered mainly within CM and EM, and the CD8+ clones concentrated in EMRA.

This clonotype was detected a few times. Its antigen is not identified. The V and J genes are TRBV12-5 and TRBJ2-7, with D possibly being TRBD1 (6 bases). The TCR sequence derives from a man younger than 35 who had mild COVID-19 (a few samples of this study predate the infection). Cell type and time point are not known. The sample was PBMCs or a T cell subset sorted from them (not recorded which). This chain's CDR3 is CASGFFVDSRSYEQYF. CDR3 bases: TGTGCTAGTGGTTTTTTTGTGGACAGCCGCTCCTACGAGCAGTACTTC. Filled out from reference TRBV12-5 and TRBJ2-7, the complete variable domain reads DARVTQTPRHKVTEMGQEVTMRCQPILGHNTVFWYRQTMMQGLELLAYFRNRAPLDDSGMPKDRFSAEMPDATLATLKIQPSEPRDSAVYFCASGFFVDSRSYEQYFGPGTRLTVT.